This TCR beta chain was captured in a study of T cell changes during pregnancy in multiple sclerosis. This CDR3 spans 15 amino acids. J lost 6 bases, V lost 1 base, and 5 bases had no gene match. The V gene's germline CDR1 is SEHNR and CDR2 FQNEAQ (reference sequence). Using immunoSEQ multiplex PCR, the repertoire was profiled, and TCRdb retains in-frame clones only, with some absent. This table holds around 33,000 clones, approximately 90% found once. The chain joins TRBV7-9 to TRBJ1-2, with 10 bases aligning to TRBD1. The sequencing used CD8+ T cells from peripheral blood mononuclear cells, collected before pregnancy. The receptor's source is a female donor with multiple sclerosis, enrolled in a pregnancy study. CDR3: CASSLGVGTGDGYTF. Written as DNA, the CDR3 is TGTGCCAGCAGCTTAGGGGTCGGGACAGGGGATGGCTACACCTTC.